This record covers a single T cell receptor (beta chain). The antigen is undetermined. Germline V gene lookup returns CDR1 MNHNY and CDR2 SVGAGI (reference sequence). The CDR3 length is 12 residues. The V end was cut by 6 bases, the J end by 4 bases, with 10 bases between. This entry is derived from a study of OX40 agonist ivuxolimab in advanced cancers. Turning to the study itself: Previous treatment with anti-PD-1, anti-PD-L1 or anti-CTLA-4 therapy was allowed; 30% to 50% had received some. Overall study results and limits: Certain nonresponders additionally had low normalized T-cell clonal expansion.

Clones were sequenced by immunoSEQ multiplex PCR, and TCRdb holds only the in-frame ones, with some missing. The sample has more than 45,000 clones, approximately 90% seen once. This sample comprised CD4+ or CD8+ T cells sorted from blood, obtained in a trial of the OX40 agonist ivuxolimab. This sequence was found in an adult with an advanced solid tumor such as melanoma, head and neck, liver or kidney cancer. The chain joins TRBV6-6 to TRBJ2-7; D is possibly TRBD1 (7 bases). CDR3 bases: TGTGCCAGCAGCCAGGGGGGTTACGAGCAGTACTTC. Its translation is CASSQGGYEQYF.